This T cell receptor beta chain appears in the sequencing data of a study of graft-versus-host responses after intestinal transplantation (dated by TCRdb to about 2021). Looking at the study overall: The transplants that recipients received were multivisceral, liver-intestinal, or isolated intestinal. Every recipient was given anti-thymocyte globulin induction, followed by approximately 3 years of maintenance tacrolimus and steroids. Graft-versus-host and host-versus-graft alloreactive T cell clones were tracked in the graft, circulation and bone marrow after intestinal transplantation using bulk TCR-beta CDR3 sequencing. To identify alloreactive clones, pre-transplant mixed lymphocyte reaction products were sequenced and then compared with unstimulated pre-transplant donor and recipient T cells. A cohort of 24 intestinal transplant recipients, including one retransplant, was enrolled, and 3 patients lacking pretransplant specimens were excluded. A peak of at least 4% donor T cells among recipient peripheral blood mononuclear cells was the definition used for donor T cell macrochimerism. Samples from a few later patients were sequenced in-house on an Illumina MiSeq with MiXCR processing rather than by the commercial service.

Notes on this clone: Its antigen is currently not known. No base quality values were provided; no much bigger clone lies one nucleotide off.

Points the paper makes about the study in general: Conclusions were limited by the relatively low number and heterogeneity of intestinal transplant patients. Early after transplant, peak levels of circulating GvH clones were found to be associated with declines in HvG clones. GvH clones turned up in recipient bone marrow, with some appearing earlier in ileal mucosa or blood, a pattern consistent with an intestinal mucosal origin. In patients with donor T cell macrochimerism, the allografts had high GvH to HvG T cell clonal ratios.

Intraepithelial and lamina propria lymphocytes were isolated from graft specimens using dithiothreitol, EDTA incubations and collagenase D digestion. Serial intestinal graft biopsy specimens collected up to 600 days after transplant underwent bulk TCR-beta sequencing. There are 15 amino acids in the CDR3, from cysteine to phenylalanine inclusive. Only the CDR3 DNA is retained, 45 bases long and in frame from the first base. The germline V gene yields MNHEY for CDR1 and SVGAGI for CDR2. V and J lose 7 bases and 1 base, and a span of 16 bases separates them. The library was built by means of the immunoSEQ multiplex PCR assay. Adaptive Biotechnologies carried out high-throughput TCR-beta CDR3 sequencing of genomic DNA for most patients. The published analysis was carried out like this. TCR sequencing data for 15 to 20 patients were retrieved from Adaptive's ImmunoSEQ software; three other patients were processed with MiXCR and VDJtools. CDR3 nucleotide sequences shared by donor and recipient were removed because the origin of these sequences could not be assigned. At least 2-fold expansion over unstimulated cells and a minimum CFSE-low frequency of 0.002% (template counts) or 0.001% (read counts) were required for clones to be classified as alloreactive. A clone was considered mappable if detected in the sequenced pre-transplant spleen, lymph node, or MLR CFSE-low populations of the donor or recipient. The cumulative frequency of alloreactive clones was calculated as a percentage of all sequences, weighted by copy number. TCRdb obtained this table from immuneACCESS and retained in-frame rearrangements with V and J assigned. These tables miss some clones; where compared with another copy, unresolved V genes account for less than half of the shortfall, and the remainder is unexplained. The DNA was the basis for D and trimming; V, J and clone size are from that table. The sample includes some 40,000 clones, with roughly 87% observed a single time. Roughly 18% of the sample comes from the top ten.

The sample in question was ileum tissue, obtained roughly 200 days after intestinal transplant. The V and J segments used are TRBV6-5 and TRBJ1-1, with no reliable assignment of the D segment. This sequence was found in a human patient who received an intestinal transplant, so some T cells may come from the graft donor. Here the CDR3 is given as CASTKSTGPNTEAFF. The nucleotide sequence is TGTGCCAGCACAAAATCAACGGGCCCGAACACTGAAGCTTTCTTT.